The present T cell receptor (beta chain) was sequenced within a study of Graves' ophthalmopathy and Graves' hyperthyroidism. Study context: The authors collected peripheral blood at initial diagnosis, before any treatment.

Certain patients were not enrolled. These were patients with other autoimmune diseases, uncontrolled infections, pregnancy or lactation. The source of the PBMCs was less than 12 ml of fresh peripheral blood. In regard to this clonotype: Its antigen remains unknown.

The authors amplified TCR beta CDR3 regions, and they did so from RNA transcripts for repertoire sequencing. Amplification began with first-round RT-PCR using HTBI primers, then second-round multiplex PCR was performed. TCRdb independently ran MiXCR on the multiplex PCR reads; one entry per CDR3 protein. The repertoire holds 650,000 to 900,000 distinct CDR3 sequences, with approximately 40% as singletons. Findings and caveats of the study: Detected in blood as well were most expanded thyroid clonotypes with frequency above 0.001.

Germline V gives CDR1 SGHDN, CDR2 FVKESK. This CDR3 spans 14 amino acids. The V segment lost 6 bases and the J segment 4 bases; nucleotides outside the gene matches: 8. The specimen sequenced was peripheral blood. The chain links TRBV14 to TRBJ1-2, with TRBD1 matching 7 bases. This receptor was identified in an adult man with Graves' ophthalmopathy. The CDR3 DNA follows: TGTGCCAGCAGTCCGATACAGGGGTTCTATGGCTACACCTTC. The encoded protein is CASSPIQGFYGYTF.